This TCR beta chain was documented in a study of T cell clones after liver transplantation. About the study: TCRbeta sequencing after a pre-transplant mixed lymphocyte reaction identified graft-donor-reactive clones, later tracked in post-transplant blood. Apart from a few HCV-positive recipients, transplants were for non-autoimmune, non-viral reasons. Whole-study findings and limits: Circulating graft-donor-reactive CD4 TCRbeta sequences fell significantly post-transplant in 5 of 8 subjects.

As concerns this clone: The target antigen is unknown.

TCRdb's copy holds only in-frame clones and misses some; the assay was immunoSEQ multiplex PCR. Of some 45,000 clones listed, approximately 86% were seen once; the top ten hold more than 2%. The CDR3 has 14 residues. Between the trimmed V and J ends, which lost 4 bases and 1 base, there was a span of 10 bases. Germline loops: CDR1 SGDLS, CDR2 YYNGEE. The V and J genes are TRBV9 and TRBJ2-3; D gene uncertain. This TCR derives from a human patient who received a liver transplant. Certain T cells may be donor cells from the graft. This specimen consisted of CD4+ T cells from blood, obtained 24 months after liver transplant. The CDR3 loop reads CASSLSFGTDTQYF. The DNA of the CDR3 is TGTGCCAGCAGCTTAAGCTTCGGCACAGATACGCAGTATTTT.